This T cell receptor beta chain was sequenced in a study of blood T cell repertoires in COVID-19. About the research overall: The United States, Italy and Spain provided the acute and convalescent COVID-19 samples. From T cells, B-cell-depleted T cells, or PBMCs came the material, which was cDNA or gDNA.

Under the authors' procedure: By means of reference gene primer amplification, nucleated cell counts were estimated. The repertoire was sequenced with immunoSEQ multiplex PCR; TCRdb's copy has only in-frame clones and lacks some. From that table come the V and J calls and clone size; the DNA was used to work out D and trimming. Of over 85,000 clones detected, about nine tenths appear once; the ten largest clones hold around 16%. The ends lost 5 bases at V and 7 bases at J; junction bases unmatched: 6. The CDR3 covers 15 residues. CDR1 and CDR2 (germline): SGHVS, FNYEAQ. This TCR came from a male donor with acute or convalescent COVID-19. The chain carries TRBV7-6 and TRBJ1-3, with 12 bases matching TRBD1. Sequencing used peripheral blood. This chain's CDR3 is CASSEGTGGANTIYF. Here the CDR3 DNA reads TGTGCCAGCAGCGAAGGGACAGGGGGCGCGAACACCATATATTTT.